This T cell receptor (beta chain) originates from a study of blood T cell repertoires in COVID-19. About the research overall: Samples taken during acute and convalescent COVID-19 were collected in the United States, Italy and Spain.

Using immunoSEQ multiplex PCR, the repertoire was profiled, and TCRdb retains in-frame clones only, with some absent. The sample has a few hundred thousand clones; around 85% are singletons. The CDR3 runs to 16 residues. Germline loops: CDR1 MGHRA, CDR2 YSYEKL. V was pared by 1 base and J by 1 base, with 13 bases between. This clone was seen a handful of times. Those who participated ranged in age from roughly 18 to 95 years and resided in 20 to 30 US areas. Clinical history as reported by participants underpinned cohort assignment. Resolution of symptoms, clearance, or two negative PCRs was present in recovered Cohort 3 donors.

Source material: PBMCs or T cells enriched from blood (not recorded which). V is TRBV4-1 and J is TRBJ1-1; the D gene is possibly TRBD1 (6 bases). This receptor was taken from a woman between 45 and 60 years old who had recovered from COVID-19. CDR3 sequence (DNA): TGCGCCAGCAGCCAAGCTGTGGGGGCGGGGAACACTGAAGCTTTCTTT. The encoded protein is CASSQAVGAGNTEAFF.